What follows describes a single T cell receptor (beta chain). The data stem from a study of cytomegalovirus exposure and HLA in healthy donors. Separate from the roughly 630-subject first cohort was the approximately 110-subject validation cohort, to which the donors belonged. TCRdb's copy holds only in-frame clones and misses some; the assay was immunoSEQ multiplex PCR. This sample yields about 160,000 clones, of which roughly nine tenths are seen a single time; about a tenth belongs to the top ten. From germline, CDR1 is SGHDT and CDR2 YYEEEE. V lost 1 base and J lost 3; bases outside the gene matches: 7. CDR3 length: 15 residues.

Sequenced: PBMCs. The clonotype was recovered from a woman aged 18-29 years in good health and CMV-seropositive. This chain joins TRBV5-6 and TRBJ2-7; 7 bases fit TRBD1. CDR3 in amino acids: CASSLWVPGGYEQYF. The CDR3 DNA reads TGTGCCAGCAGCTTGTGGGTTCCAGGGGGCTACGAGCAGTACTTC.